Below, 2 T cell receptor beta chains from the same sample are listed, as sequenced in a study of glioma-infiltrating T cells. Using RNA template, CDR3s of TCR alpha and beta were amplified with iRepertoire arm-PCR. TCRdb recomputed calls from the multiplex PCR reads with MiXCR, one row per CDR3 protein. The data show about 190,000 distinct CDR3 sequences, with 30% to 40% seen just once and 20% to 25% held by the top ten. Sequencing was carried out using glioma tissue, nonneoplastic brain tissue, or PBMCs (not recorded which). All receptors derive from a human donor with low-grade glioma or glioblastoma, undergoing nonglioma brain surgery, or in good health (not recorded which).

This clonotype appeared a few times. The J gene is TRBJ2-3, the V gene TRBV29-1; the D is unclear. The CDR3 spans 11 residues. Germline V gene lookup returns CDR1 SQVTM and CDR2 ANQGSEA. V dropped 4 bases and J dropped 3 bases, with 5 bases sitting between them. The CDR3: CSVVPTDTQYF. The CDR3 DNA follows: TGCAGCGTTGTGCCTACAGATACGCAGTATTTT.

The gene calls are TRBV6-2 or TRBV6-3 and TRBJ2-7, with 7 bases that match TRBD2. Germline values: CDR1 MNHEY, CDR2 SVGEGT. The J segment lost 5 bases and the V segment lost 3 bases, leaving 7 bases of the junction unmatched. This CDR3 region has 14 residues. The CDR3 region has the DNA TGTGCCAGCAGTTATCTGGCGGGAGTGAACGAGCAGTACTTC. Its translation: CASSYLAGVNEQYF.